This T cell receptor beta chain was profiled in a study of cytomegalovirus exposure and HLA in healthy donors. Study-level background: Among the 350 to 500 donors who were genotyped, 81% fell in the genetic ancestry cluster that is associated with self-reported Caucasian donors.

The PCR contained 60 Vbeta and 13 Jbeta primers. The data were produced by immunoSEQ multiplex PCR, yet TCRdb's version contains in-frame clones alone and is incomplete. There are about 88,000 clones in the sample, with about 6% held by the top ten. The germline V gene has CDR1 KGHSH and CDR2 LQKENI. V lost 3 bases, J lost 5 bases, and 3 bases stayed unmatched. The CDR3 length is 14 residues. Sequenced sample: PBMCs. This chain connects TRBV18 to TRBJ1-4; the match to TRBD1 covers 7 bases. The clonotype was recovered from a girl between 10 and 17 years old in good health and CMV-seropositive. The CDR3 DNA reads TGTGCCAGCTCACCCGGACAGGTGAATGAAAAACTGTTTTTT. Its translation is CASSPGQVNEKLFF.